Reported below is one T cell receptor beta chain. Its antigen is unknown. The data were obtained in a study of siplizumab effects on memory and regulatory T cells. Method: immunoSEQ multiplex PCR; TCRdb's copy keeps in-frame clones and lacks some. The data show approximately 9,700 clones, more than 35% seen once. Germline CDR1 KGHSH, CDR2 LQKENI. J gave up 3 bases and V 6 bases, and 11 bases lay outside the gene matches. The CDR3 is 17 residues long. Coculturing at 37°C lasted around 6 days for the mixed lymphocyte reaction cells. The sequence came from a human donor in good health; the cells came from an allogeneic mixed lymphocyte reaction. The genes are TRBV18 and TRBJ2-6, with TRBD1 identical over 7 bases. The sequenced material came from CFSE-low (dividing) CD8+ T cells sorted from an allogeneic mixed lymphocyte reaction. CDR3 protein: CASSAPTGFGGANVLTF. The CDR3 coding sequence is TGTGCCAGCTCCGCGCCGACAGGGTTCGGTGGGGCCAACGTCCTGACTTTC.